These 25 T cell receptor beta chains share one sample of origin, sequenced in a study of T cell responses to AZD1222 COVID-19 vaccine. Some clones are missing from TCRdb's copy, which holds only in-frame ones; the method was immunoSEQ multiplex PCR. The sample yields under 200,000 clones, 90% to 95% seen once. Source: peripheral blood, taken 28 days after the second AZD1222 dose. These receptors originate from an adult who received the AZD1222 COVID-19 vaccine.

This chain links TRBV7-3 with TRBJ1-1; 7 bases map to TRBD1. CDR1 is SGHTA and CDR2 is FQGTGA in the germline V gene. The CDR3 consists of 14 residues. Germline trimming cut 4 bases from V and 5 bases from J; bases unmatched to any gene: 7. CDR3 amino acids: CASSSGQEGTEAFF. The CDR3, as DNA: TGTGCCAGCAGCTCAGGACAGGAGGGAACTGAAGCTTTCTTT.

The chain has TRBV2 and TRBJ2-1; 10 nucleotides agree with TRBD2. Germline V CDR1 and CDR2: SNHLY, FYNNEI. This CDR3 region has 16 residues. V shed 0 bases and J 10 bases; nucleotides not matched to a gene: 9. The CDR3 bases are TGTGCCAGCAGTGAAGCGGAGCGGGGGGGCCTAGGAGAGCAGTTCTTC. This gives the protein CASSEAERGGLGEQFF.

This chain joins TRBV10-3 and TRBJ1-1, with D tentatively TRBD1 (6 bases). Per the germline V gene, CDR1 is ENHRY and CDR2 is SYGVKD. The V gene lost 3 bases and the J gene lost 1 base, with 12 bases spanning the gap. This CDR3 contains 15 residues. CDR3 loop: CAISEPGTPNTEAFF. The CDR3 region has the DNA TGTGCCATCAGTGAACCCGGGACACCGAACACTGAAGCTTTCTTT.

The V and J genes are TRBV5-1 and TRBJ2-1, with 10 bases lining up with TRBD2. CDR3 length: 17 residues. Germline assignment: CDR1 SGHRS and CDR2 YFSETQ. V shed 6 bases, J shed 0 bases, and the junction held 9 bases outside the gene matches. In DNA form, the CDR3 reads TGCGCCAGCATAGCTAGCGGGGGAGCTAGCTCCTACAATGAGCAGTTCTTC. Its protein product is CASIASGGASSYNEQFF.

The CDR3 bases are TGTGCCAGCAGCGGACGGTTGGGGGAGACCCAGTACTTC. It codes for CASSGRLGETQYF. This chain joins TRBV9 and TRBJ2-5; D gene uncertain. Trimming took off 3 bases at V and 5 bases at J, with 11 bases between the two ends. Germline V gene sequence: CDR1 SGDLS, CDR2 YYNGEE. This CDR3 comprises 13 residues.

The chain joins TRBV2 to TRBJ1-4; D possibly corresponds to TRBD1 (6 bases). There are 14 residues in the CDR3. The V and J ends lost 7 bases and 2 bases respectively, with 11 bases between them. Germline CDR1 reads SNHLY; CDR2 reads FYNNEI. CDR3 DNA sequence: TGTGCCAGCATCCCAGACAGGACTAATGAAAAACTGTTTTTT. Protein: CASIPDRTNEKLFF.

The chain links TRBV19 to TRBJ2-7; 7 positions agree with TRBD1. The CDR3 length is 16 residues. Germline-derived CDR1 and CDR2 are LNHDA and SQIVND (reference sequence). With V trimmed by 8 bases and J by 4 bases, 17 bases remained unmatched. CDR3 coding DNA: TGTGCCAGTCGAACACAATACAGGGGTGAACAGTACGAGCAGTACTTC. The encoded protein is CASRTQYRGEQYEQYF.

CDR3: CASSQWGGEDYTEAFF. Written as DNA, the CDR3 is TGTGCCAGTAGTCAGTGGGGCGGCGAAGACTACACTGAAGCTTTCTTT. J is TRBJ1-1 and V is TRBV19, with a possible D match to TRBD1 (5 bases). Trimming took off 5 bases at V and 3 bases at J, with 19 bases between the two ends. The CDR3 is 16 amino acids. Per the germline V gene, CDR1 is LNHDA and CDR2 is SQIVND (reference sequence).

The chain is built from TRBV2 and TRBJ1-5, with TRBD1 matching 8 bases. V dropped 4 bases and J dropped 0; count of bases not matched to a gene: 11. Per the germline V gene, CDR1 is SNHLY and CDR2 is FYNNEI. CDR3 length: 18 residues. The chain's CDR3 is CASSGHRDRLTSNQPQHF. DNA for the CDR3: TGTGCCAGCAGTGGACACCGGGACAGGTTGACTAGCAATCAGCCCCAGCATTTT.

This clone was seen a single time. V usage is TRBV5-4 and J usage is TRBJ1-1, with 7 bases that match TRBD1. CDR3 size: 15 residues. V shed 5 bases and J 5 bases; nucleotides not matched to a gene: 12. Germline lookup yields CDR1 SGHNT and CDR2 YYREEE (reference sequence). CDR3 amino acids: CASSMRGRQWTEAFF. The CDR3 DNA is TGTGCCAGCAGTATGAGGGGGCGACAATGGACTGAAGCTTTCTTT.

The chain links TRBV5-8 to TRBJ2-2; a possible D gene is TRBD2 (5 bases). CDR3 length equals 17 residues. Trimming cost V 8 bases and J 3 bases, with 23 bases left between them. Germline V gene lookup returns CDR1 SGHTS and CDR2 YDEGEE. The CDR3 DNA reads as TGTGCCAGAGATATCCTATCAGGAGGCTTTTACACCGGGGAGCTGTTTTTT. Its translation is CARDILSGGFYTGELFF.

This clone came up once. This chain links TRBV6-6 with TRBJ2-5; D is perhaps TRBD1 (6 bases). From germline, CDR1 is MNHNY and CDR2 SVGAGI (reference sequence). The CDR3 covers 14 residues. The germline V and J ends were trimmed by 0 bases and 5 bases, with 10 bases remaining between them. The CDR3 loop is CASSYSTGWETQYF. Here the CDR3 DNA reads TGTGCCAGCAGTTACTCCACAGGGTGGGAGACCCAGTACTTC.

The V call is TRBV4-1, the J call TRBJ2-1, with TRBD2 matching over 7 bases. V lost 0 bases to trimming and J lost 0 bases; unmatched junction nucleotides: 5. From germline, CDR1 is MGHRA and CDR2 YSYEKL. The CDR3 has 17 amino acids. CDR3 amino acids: CASSQERGLSSYNEQFF. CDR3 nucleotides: TGCGCCAGCAGCCAAGAAAGGGGACTAAGCTCCTACAATGAGCAGTTCTTC.

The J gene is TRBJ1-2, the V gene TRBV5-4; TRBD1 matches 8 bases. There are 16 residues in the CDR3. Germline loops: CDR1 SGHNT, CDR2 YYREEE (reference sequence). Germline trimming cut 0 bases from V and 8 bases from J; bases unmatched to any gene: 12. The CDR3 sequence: CASSLGQGATSGGYTF. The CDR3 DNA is TGTGCCAGCAGCTTGGGGCAGGGGGCTACCTCAGGAGGCTACACCTTC.

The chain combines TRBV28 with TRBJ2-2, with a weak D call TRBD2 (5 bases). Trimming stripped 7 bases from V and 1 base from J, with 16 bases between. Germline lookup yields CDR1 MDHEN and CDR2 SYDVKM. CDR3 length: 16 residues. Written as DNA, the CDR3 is TGTGCCAGCAATCTCCCTAGCCTCGGGAACACCGGGGAGCTGTTTTTT. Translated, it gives CASNLPSLGNTGELFF.

The CDR3 DNA follows: TGTGCCAGCAGCAGCGGGGGTGCCGGCAATCAGCCCCAGCATTTT. This codes for CASSSGGAGNQPQHF. The genes are TRBV5-5 and TRBJ1-5, with D possibly being TRBD1 (5 bases). V was shortened by 4 bases and J by 2 bases, with 13 bases between the two germline ends. The CDR3 is 15 residues long. The germline V gene has CDR1 SGHKS and CDR2 YYEKEE (reference sequence).

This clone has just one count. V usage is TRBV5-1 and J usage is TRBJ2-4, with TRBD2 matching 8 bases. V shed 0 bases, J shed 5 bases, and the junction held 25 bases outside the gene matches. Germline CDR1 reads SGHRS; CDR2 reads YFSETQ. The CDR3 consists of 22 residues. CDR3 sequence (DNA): TGCGCCAGCAGCTTGGCCGGGTGGACACGGGGGGGGGTAGGGACCAAGGAAAACATTCAGTACTTC. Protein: CASSLAGWTRGGVGTKENIQYF.

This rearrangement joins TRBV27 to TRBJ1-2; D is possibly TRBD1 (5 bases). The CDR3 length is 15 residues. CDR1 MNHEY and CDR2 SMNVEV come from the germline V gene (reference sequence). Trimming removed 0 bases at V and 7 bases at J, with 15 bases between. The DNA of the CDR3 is TGTGCCAGCAGTTTATCGAGCGCAGGGAGAGGTGGCTACACCTTC. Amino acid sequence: CASSLSSAGRGGYTF.

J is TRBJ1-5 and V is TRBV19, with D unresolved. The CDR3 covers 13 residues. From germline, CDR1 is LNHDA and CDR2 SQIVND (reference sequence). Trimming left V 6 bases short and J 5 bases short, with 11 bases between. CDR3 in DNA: TGTGCCAGTAGCCAGGACGTGTATCAGCCCCAGCATTTT. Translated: CASSQDVYQPQHF.

The CDR3 DNA sequence: TGTGCCAGCAGTTACCGGCCTAATGAAAAACTGTTTTTT. Its protein product is CASSYRPNEKLFF. The chain couples TRBV6-5 to TRBJ1-4; no definite D call. This CDR3 spans 13 amino acids. Per the germline V gene, CDR1 is MNHEY and CDR2 is SVGAGI. The V and J ends lost 2 bases and 3 bases respectively, with 4 bases between them.

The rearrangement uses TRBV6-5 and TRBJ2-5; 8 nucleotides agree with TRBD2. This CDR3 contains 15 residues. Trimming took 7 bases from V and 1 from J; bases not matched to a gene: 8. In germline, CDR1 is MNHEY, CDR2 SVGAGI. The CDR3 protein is CASISGRALQETQYF. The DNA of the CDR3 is TGTGCCAGCATTTCCGGGAGGGCACTCCAAGAGACCCAGTACTTC.

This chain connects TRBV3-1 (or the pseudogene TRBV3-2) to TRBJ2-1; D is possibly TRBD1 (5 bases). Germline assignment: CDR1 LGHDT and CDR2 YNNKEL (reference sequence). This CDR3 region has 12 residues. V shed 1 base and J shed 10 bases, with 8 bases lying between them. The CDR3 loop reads CASSQGPGEQFF. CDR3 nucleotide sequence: TGTGCCAGCAGCCAAGGTCCAGGGGAGCAGTTCTTC.

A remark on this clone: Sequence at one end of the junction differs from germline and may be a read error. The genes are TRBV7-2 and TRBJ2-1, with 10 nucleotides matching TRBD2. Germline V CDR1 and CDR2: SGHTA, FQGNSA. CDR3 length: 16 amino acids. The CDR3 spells CASSLAGGPSYNEQFF. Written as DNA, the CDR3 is TGTGCCAGCAGTTTAGCGGGGGGACCTAGCTACAATGAGCAGTTCTTC.

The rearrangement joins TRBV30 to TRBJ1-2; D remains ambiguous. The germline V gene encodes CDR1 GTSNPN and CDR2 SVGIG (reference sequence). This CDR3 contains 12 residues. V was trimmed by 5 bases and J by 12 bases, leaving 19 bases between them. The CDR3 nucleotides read TGTGCCTGGGAGCCCGAGGGTCGGGGTAACACCTTC. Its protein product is CAWEPEGRGNTF.

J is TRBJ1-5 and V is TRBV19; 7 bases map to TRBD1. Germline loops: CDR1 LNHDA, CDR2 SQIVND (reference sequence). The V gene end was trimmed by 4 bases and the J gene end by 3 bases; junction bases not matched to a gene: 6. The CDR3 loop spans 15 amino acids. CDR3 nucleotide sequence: TGTGCCAGTAGTACCCGGACAGGACTCAATCAGCCCCAGCATTTT. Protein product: CASSTRTGLNQPQHF. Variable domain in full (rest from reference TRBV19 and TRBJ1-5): DGGITQSPKYLFRKEGQNVTLSCEQNLNHDAMYWYRQDPGQGLRLIYYSQIVNDFQKGDIAEGYSVSREKKESFPLTVTSAQKNPTAFYLCASSTRTGLNQPQHFGDGTRLSIL.